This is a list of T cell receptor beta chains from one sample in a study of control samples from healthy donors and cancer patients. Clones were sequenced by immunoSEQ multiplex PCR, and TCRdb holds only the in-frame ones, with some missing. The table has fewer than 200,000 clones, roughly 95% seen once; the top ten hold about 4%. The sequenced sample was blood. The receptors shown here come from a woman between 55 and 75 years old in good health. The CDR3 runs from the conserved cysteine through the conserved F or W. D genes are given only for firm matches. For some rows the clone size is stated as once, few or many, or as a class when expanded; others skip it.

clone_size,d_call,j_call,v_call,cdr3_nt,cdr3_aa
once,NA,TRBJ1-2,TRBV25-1,TGTGCCAGCCACCGGGACTACGAGGGCTACACCTTC,CASHRDYEGYTF
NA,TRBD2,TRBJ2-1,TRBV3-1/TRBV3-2,TGTGCCAGCAGCCTGTCGGGGGGGCAGGGCAATGAGCAGTTCTTC,CASSLSGGQGNEQFF
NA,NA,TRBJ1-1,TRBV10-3,TGTGCCATCACCGGACAGAGGGACACTGAAGCTTTCTTT,CAITGQRDTEAFF
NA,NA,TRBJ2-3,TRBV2,TGTGCCAGCAGTGACAGGGTACGAGCAGATACGCAGTATTTT,CASSDRVRADTQYF
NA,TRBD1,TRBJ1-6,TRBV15,TGTGCCACCAGCAGAGACCGAACAGGGGCCCTCCACTTT,CATSRDRTGALHF
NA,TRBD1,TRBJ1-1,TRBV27,TGTGCCAGCAGTGAAGGACAGGGGATGAACACTGAAGCTTTCTTT,CASSEGQGMNTEAFF
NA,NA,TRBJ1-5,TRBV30,TGTGCCTGGAGTGGGACGGAAGATCAGCCCCAGCATTTT,CAWSGTEDQPQHF
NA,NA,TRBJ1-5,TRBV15,TGTGCCACCAGCAGAGACGGAGGCAATCAGCCCCAGCATTTT,CATSRDGGNQPQHF
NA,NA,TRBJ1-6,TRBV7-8,TGTGCCAGCAGCTTAGAGTGGTTGGGGAAGAGCTCCTATAATTCACCCCTCCACTTT,CASSLEWLGKSSYNSPLHF
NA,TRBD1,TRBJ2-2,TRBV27,TGTGCCAGCAGTTTAAGCTCCCCGGACAGGGCGAGGAAGCGGGCCGGGGAGCTGTTTTTT,CASSLSSPDRARKRAGELFF
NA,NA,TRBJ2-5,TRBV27,TGTGCCAGCAGTTTATCTAGGGGGGGCCGTGAGACCCAGTACTTC,CASSLSRGGRETQYF
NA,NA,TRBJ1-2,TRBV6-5,TGTGCCAGCAGTTATTGGGGGGGATCGGACTATGGCTACACCTTC,CASSYWGGSDYGYTF
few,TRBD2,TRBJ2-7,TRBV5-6,TGTGCCAGCAGCCCCCCCGGGGGGGGGCAGTACTTC,CASSPPGGGQYF
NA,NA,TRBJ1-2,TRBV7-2,TGTGCCAGCAGCTTAGTCCCAGGGCCGGTCTATGGCTACACCTTC,CASSLVPGPVYGYTF
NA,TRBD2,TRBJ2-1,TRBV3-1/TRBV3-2,TGTGCCAGCAGCCAAATAGCGGGGGGGAGCAATGAGCAGTTCTTC,CASSQIAGGSNEQFF
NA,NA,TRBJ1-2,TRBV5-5,TGTGCCAGCAGCTTGGCCGTTGGCTACACCTTC,CASSLAVGYTF
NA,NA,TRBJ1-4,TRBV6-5,TGTGCCAGCAGACCCCCCGGGATACGAGGTGAAAAACTGTTTTTT,CASRPPGIRGEKLFF
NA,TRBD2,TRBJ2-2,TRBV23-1,TGCGCCAGCAGTCGAGCAACTAGCGGGGGCCTGGGGGCCGGGGAGCTGTTTTTT,CASSRATSGGLGAGELFF
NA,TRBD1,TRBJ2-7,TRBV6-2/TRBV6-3,TGTGCCAGCAGTTACAGGGACAGGGGGTACGAGCAGTACTTC,CASSYRDRGYEQYF
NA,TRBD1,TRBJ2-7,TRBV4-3,TGCGCCAGCAGCCAAACACAGGGGTACGAGCAGTACTTC,CASSQTQGYEQYF
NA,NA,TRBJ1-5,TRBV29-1,TGCAGCGTAGGGACTTCAAGCAATCAGCCCCAGCATTTT,CSVGTSSNQPQHF
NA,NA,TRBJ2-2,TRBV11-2,TGTGCCAGCAGCTTATCCGGGCCTTTCACCGGGGAGCTGTTTTTT,CASSLSGPFTGELFF
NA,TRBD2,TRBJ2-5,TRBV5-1,TGCGCCAGCAGCTTTAGCGGGGGAACAGAGACCCAGTACTTC,CASSFSGGTETQYF
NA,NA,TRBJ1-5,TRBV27,TGTGCCAGCAGTTTCCTGGATGGGTTTGATCAGCCCCAGCATTTT,CASSFLDGFDQPQHF
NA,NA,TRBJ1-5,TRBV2,TGTGCCAGCAGTGGAGTCACACCCTTTCAGCCCCAGCATTTT,CASSGVTPFQPQHF
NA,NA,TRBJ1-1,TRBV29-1,TGCAGCGTTGTAAACAGACCACTTAACACTGAAGCTTTCTTT,CSVVNRPLNTEAFF
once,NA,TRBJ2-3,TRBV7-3,TGTGCCAGCAGCTTAAACTCAGATACGCAGTATTTT,CASSLNSDTQYF
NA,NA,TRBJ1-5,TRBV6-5,TGTGCCAGCAGGACCGGAAATAGCAATCAGCCCCAGCATTTT,CASRTGNSNQPQHF
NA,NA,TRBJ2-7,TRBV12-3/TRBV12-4,TGTGCCAGCAGTTTCGGTACTGGCGAGCAGTACTTC,CASSFGTGEQYF